This T cell receptor (beta chain) comes out of a study of CD8+ T cells in alopecia areata (dated 2018 in TCRdb). Study-wide context: Treated patients were enrolled in an open-label pilot trial of oral tofacitinib, 5 to 10 mg twice daily, for moderate-to-severe alopecia areata. The study used high-throughput TCRbeta sequencing to examine T cell clonal expansion in alopecia areata, in both the C3H/HeJ mouse model and human patients. Biopsies were taken from tofacitinib-treated patients at baseline and again at 4 and 24 weeks into treatment, and several of those patients also had a later scalp biopsy. On the human side, TCRbeta sequencing was run on scalp tissue and on sorted CD4+ and CD8+ peripheral blood T cells from healthy controls and from alopecia areata patients with either patchy or totalis/universalis disease. Clonality in the scalp was compared among normal scalp (n=4), patchy alopecia areata scalp (n=8), and alopecia totalis/universalis scalp (n=8). Patients received tofacitinib for 6 to 18 months and were then followed off drug for 6 months to check for delayed response and recurrence. RNA was extracted with the PAXgene miRNA kit for fixed scalp, the miRNeasy kit for PBMCs, and the RNeasy kit for mouse skin. The SALT score, which quantifies the percentage of affected scalp surface area, was used to measure disease severity in treated patients. TCRbeta CDR3 regions were amplified by immunoSEQ multiplex PCR using 35 Vbeta forward and 13 Jbeta reverse primers.

Read against the paper, the sample's time point label means: around 4 weeks on oral tofacitinib. In light of the paper, this sample's treatment or condition label describes: oral pan-JAK inhibitor, 5-10 mg twice daily. Lesional scalp punch biopsies and peripheral blood were obtained from alopecia areata patients. PBMCs were separated by density centrifugation and stained for CD3, CD4 and CD8, after which CD4+ and CD8+ T cells were sorted on a FACSAria. Beyond this particular receptor, the publication reports: Because the treated cohort was small and had only one nonresponder, larger studies are needed to examine links between baseline CD8+ expansion and response. Scalp clonality and the number of expanded CD8+ clones among the top 100 scalp clones were significantly decreased by tofacitinib. Compared with mice, TCR sequences shared between patients were less clear, possibly partly because of HLA diversity across the patient population. During tofacitinib treatment, many expanded lesional clones stuck around in both scalp and blood, and this persistence may partly explain why relapse happens after treatment is stopped. Compared with normal scalp, lesional scalp had higher clonality and more expanded CD8+ clones, particularly in alopecia totalis/universalis, a pattern that suggests antigenic drive. Unlike mouse skin, where gammadelta T cells dominate, normal human skin contains resident alphabeta T cells that get sequenced too, which complicates analysis of the scalp TCR repertoire.

The CDR3 contains 14 residues, cysteine and phenylalanine counted. Here the CDR3 DNA is all that survives: 42 bases in frame from base 1. In the germline V gene (reference sequence), CDR1 corresponds to LNHDA and CDR2 to SQIVND. V was cut back by 3 bases and J by 0 bases, leaving a gap of 6 bases between them. Libraries were built with the immunoSEQ multiplex PCR assay. For TCR sequencing, RNA was extracted from every sample and reverse transcribed into cDNA to serve as template. SuperScript III was used for first-strand cDNA synthesis, primed with a 2:1 mix of oligo-dT and random hexamers. Amplification bias was assessed with a synthetic immune receptor repertoire, and residual bias was removed computationally. The original pipeline was this. After raw reads were preprocessed to remove errors, the CDR3 was defined following IMGT conventions as running from the conserved cysteine to phenylalanine. Clonality was computed by normalizing Shannon entropy by log2 of the number of productive unique TCRs and subtracting the result from 1. Whether each scalp clone was CD4 or CD8 was inferred by checking scalp TCRbeta sequences against the CD4 and CD8 repertoires from sorted blood. As stored in TCRdb, this immuneACCESS dataset retains in-frame rearrangements with V and J assigned. A fraction of the clones does not appear; measured against another copy, unresolved V genes explain less than half of the discrepancy, and the remainder lacks a known reason. V, J and clone size are those of that table, while D and trimming were read from the DNA. The table for this sample lists about 130,000 clones; around half of them were counted only once. The top ten clones comprise about 15% of the sample.

Regarding this clone: Its cognate antigen has yet to be identified. No clone much larger than this one lies a single base away; base qualities are absent. Additional DNA sequences in this sample encode the identical CDR3.

This sequence uses TRBV19 and TRBJ1-5, with an unclear D gene assignment. The receptor was isolated from a human donor with alopecia areata. The material sequenced was CD8+ T cells sorted from blood, taken at week 4, from a patient treated with tofacitinib. The DNA sequence reads TGTGCCAGTAGTATCCGCGATAGCAATCAGCCCCAGCATTTT. Its protein product is CASSIRDSNQPQHF.